These 17 T cell receptor beta chains originate from one sample sequenced in a study of response to subunit inactivated influenza vaccine. TCRdb redid the calling of the RT-PCR reads with MiXCR, one entry per CDR3 protein. This sample has 150,000 to 200,000 distinct CDR3 sequences, with approximately 12% found just once. This sample also appeared in a second study, on T cells expressing NK-cell markers. Per that study: UMIs were included in TCR beta cDNA generated by 5'RACE template switching.

The source material was CD8+ T cells sorted from PBMCs, sampled 11 to 12 days after vaccination. The receptors originated from a man aged 45-65 years who received an inactivated influenza vaccine.

This clonotype has a handful of counts. The chain employs TRBV29-1 and TRBJ2-5; no firm D call. V was pared by 4 bases and J by 4 bases, with 13 bases between. Germline assignment: CDR1 SQVTM and CDR2 ANQGSEA. The CDR3 sequence is 13 residues long. The CDR3 DNA follows: TGCAGCGTTGGCACCTTGGTGTCAGAGACCCAGTACTTC. Amino acids: CSVGTLVSETQYF.

This chain joins TRBV7-6 and TRBJ2-3; 16 bases are shared with TRBD2. The CDR3 consists of 17 residues. Per the germline V gene, CDR1 is SGHVS and CDR2 is FNYEAQ. V shed 4 bases and J 3 bases; nucleotides not matched to a gene: 4. Here the CDR3 reads CASSSGTSGRGTDTQYF. CDR3 nucleotide sequence: TGTGCCAGCAGCTCCGGGACTAGCGGGAGGGGAACAGATACGCAGTATTTT.

This clonotype was detected a few times. The chain recombines TRBV7-3 with TRBJ1-3, with D tentatively TRBD1 (6 bases). V lost 4 bases, J lost 2 bases, and 12 bases lay in between. The germline V gene encodes CDR1 SGHTA and CDR2 FQGTGA. The CDR3 is 15 amino acids. DNA for the CDR3: TGTGCCAGCAGCTGGGGGCCCTACGCTGGAAACACCATATATTTT. Translating gives CASSWGPYAGNTIYF.

This clonotype was observed at least ten times. This chain joins TRBV4-1 and TRBJ1-6, with no clear D. V lost 0 bases and J lost 1, with 4 bases in between. Germline CDR1 MGHRA, CDR2 YSYEKL. The CDR3 runs to 15 residues. CDR3: CASSQDGSYNSPLHF. The CDR3 nucleotides are TGCGCCAGCAGCCAAGATGGTTCCTATAATTCACCCCTCCACTTT.

This clonotype was counted only a few times. The V and J genes are TRBV2 and TRBJ2-1; tentatively, D is TRBD2 (6 bases). Trimming cost V 4 bases and J 1 base, with 20 bases left between them. The length of the CDR3 is 18 residues. Germline CDR1 SNHLY, CDR2 FYNNEI. CDR3 residues: CASSGGTLLSGSYNEQFF. Here the CDR3 DNA reads TGTGCCAGCAGTGGAGGGACTCTCCTTTCGGGGTCCTACAATGAGCAGTTCTTC.

This clonotype was seen more than once but under ten times. V and J are TRBV6-1 and TRBJ2-1; weak D call: TRBD1 (6 bases). The CDR3 is 16 residues long. The ends were cut back, 6 bases at V and 0 bases at J, with 15 bases in the middle. From germline, CDR1 is MNHNS and CDR2 SASEGT. The CDR3 loop is CASSPMGTSSYNEQFF. In DNA, the CDR3 is TGTGCCAGCAGCCCTATGGGGACAAGCTCCTACAATGAGCAGTTCTTC.

The rearrangement joins TRBV4-2 to TRBJ2-7; D is tentatively TRBD1 or TRBD2 (5 bases each). With 3 bases removed from V and 0 bases from J, the gap between germline ends came to 12 bases. The germline gives CDR1 LGHNA, CDR2 YNFKEQ. The CDR3 totals 15 residues. CDR3 residues: CASSQFGASSYEQYF. The CDR3 DNA is TGTGCCAGCAGCCAGTTCGGGGCCTCCTCCTACGAGCAGTACTTC.

The chain uses TRBV7-3 and TRBJ2-1; D is perhaps TRBD1 (6 bases). This CDR3 comprises 14 residues. Trimming left V 0 bases short and J 6 bases short, with 9 bases between. CDR1 is SGHTA, CDR2 FQGTGA, per germline. CDR3 protein: CASSLTAGANEQFF. DNA of the CDR3: TGTGCCAGCAGCTTAACGGCAGGGGCCAATGAGCAGTTCTTC. Together with reference TRBV7-3 and TRBJ2-1, the CDR3 gives the full variable domain: GAGVSQTPSNKVTEKGKYVELRCDPISGHTALYWYRQSLGQGPEFLIYFQGTGAADDSGLPNDRFFAVRPEGSVSTLKIQRTERGDSAVYLCASSLTAGANEQFFGPGTRLTVL.

This chain connects TRBV7-9 to TRBJ2-7; 7 bases fit TRBD2. Germline V gene lookup returns CDR1 SEHNR and CDR2 FQNEAQ (reference sequence). Trimming removed 5 bases from V and 3 bases from J; junction bases left unmatched: 7. The CDR3 contains 14 residues. The CDR3 nucleotides read TGTGCCAGCAGCCGCGGGGGAGGAAACTACGAGCAGTACTTC. Protein sequence: CASSRGGGNYEQYF.

Many counts were recorded for this clonotype. This rearrangement joins TRBV5-1 to TRBJ2-3; 7 bases are a match to TRBD1. The length of the CDR3 is 14 residues. The germline CDR1 and CDR2 sequences are SGHRS and YFSETQ. V lost 0 bases and J lost 4; bases outside the gene matches: 2. CDR3 sequence (DNA): TGCGCCAGCAGCTTGGCTGACAGGGCAGATACGCAGTATTTT. Its protein is CASSLADRADTQYF.

This chain connects TRBV6-5 to TRBJ2-7; 7 bases are a match to TRBD1. The CDR3 runs 15 residues. Germline V gene sequence: CDR1 MNHEY, CDR2 SVGAGI. V lost 0 bases, J lost 0 bases, and 2 bases stayed unmatched. Written as DNA, the CDR3 is TGTGCCAGCAGTTACTCAGGGGGCTTCTCCTACGAGCAGTACTTC. Translated: CASSYSGGFSYEQYF.

The chain employs TRBV24-1 and TRBJ2-5, with a weak D call TRBD1 (6 bases). Looked up from germline, CDR1 is KGHDR and CDR2 is SFDVKD. This CDR3 spans 14 amino acids. The germline V and J ends were trimmed by 4 bases and 5 bases, with 13 bases remaining between them. The DNA of the CDR3 is TGTGCCACCAGTGAATCAGGGGTCGGGGAGACCCAGTACTTC. Residues: CATSESGVGETQYF.

This clonotype occurred a few times. J is TRBJ1-5 and V is TRBV5-8, with D maybe TRBD1 (5 bases). V lost 4 bases, J lost 2 bases, and 13 bases lay in between. Germline lookup yields CDR1 SGHTS and CDR2 YDEGEE. The CDR3 loop spans 15 amino acids. The CDR3 DNA sequence: TGTGCCAGCAGCATGGAGGGGCTGGGCAATCAGCCCCAGCATTTT. Translating it yields CASSMEGLGNQPQHF.

J is TRBJ1-1 and V is TRBV7-6; a possible D gene is TRBD1 (6 bases). CDR3 length: 14 amino acids. V was pared by 7 bases and J by 5 bases, with 17 bases between. Germline V gene data show CDR1 as SGHVS and CDR2 as FNYEAQ. The CDR3 reads CASTQQGEGTEAFF. As DNA, the CDR3 is TGTGCCAGCACCCAACAGGGTGAAGGAACTGAAGCTTTCTTT.

This clonotype has just a few counts. The genes are TRBV27 and TRBJ2-1; 10 bases align to TRBD2. The CDR3 is made up of 17 amino acids. Germline CDR1 reads MNHEY; CDR2 reads SMNVEV (reference sequence). Trimming removed 2 bases from V and 4 bases from J; junction bases left unmatched: 8. Written as DNA, the CDR3 is TGTGCCAGCAGTTTAGTGGTATCTAGCGGGAGTTACAATGAGCAGTTCTTC. This sequence encodes CASSLVVSSGSYNEQFF.

In this sample, this clonotype turned up a few times. V usage is TRBV6-2 or TRBV6-3 and J usage is TRBJ2-7; a possible D gene is TRBD1 (5 bases). V lost 0 bases and J lost 9, with 9 bases in between. CDR1 is MNHEY and CDR2 is SVGEGT in the germline V gene. The length of the CDR3 is 12 residues. DNA for the CDR3: TGTGCCAGCAGTTACTCGGACACGCGGCAGTACTTC. Translating gives CASSYSDTRQYF.

This clonotype was counted a few times. The chain carries TRBV18 and TRBJ1-2; D perhaps matches TRBD1 (5 bases). The CDR3 totals 15 residues. V lost 1 base and J lost 2, with 11 bases in between. The germline gives CDR1 KGHSH, CDR2 LQKENI. This chain's CDR3 is CASSPRQTTNYGYTF. The CDR3 DNA is TGTGCCAGCTCACCACGACAGACCACGAACTATGGCTACACCTTC.